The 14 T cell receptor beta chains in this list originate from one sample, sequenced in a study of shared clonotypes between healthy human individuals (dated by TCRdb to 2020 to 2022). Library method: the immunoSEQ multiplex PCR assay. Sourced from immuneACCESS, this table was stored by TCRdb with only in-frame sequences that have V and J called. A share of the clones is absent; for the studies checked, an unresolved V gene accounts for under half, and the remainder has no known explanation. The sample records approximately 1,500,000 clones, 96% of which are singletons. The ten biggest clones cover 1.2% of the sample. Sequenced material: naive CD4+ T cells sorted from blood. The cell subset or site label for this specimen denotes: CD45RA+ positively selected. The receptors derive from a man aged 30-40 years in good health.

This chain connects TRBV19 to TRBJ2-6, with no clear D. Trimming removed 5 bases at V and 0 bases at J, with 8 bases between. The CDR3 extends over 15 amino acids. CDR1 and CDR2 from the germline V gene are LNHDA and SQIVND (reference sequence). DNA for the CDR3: TGTGCCAGTAGTCCCGGAAACTCTGGGGCCAACGTCCTGACTTTC. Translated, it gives CASSPGNSGANVLTF.

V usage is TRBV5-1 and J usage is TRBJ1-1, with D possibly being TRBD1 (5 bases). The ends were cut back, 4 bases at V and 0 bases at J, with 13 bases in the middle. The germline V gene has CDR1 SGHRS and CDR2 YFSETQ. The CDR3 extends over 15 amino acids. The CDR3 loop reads CASSPGGKVNTEAFF. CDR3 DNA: TGCGCCAGCAGCCCGGGGGGGAAAGTGAACACTGAAGCTTTCTTT.

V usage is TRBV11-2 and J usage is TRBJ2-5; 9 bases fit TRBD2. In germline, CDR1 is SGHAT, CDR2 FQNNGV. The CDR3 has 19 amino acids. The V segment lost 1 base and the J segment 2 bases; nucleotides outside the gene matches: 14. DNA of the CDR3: TGTGCCAGCAGCTTAGTATCTCGCGGGAGGGGTGGGGAACAAGAGACCCAGTACTTC. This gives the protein CASSLVSRGRGGEQETQYF.

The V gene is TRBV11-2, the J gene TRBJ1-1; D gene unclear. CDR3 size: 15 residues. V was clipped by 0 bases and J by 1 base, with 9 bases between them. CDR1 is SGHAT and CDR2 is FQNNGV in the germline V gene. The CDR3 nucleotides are TGTGCCAGCAGCTTAGACAGGTACAAGAACACTGAAGCTTTCTTT. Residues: CASSLDRYKNTEAFF. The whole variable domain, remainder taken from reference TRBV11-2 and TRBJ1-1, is EAGVAQSPRYKIIEKRQSVAFWCNPISGHATLYWYQQILGQGPKLLIQFQNNGVVDDSQLPKDRFSAERLKGVDSTLKIQPAKLEDSAVYLCASSLDRYKNTEAFFGQGTRLTVV.

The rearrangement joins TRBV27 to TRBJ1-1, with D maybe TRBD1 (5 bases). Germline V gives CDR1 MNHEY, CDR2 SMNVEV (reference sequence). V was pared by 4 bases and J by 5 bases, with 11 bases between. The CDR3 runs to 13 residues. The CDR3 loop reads CASSSQGKTEAFF. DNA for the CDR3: TGTGCCAGCAGTTCTCAGGGAAAAACTGAAGCTTTCTTT.

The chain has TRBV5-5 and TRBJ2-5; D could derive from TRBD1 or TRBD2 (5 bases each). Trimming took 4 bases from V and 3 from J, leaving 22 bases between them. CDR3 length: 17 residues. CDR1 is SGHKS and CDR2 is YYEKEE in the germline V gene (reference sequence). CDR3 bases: TGTGCCAGCAGCCCGCAGGGTTTGGCACGGGGAAAAGAGACCCAGTACTTC. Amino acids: CASSPQGLARGKETQYF.

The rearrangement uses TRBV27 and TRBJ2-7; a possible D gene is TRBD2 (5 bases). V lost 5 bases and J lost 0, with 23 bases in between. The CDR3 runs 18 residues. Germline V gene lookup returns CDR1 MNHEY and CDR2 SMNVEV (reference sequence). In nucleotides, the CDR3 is TGTGCCAGCAGTCCGTTTCTTCGAGCGGACCTAATCTCCTACGAGCAGTACTTC. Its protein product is CASSPFLRADLISYEQYF.

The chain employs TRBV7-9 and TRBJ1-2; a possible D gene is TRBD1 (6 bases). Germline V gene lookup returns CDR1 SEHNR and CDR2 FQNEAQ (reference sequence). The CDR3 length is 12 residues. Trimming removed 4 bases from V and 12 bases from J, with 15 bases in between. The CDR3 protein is CASSYKDSLNTF. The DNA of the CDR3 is TGTGCCAGCAGCTATAAGGACAGTTTAAACACCTTC.

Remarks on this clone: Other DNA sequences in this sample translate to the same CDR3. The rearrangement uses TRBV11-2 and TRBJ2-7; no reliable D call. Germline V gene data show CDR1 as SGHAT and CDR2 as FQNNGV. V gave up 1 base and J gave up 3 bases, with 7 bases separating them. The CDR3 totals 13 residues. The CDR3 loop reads CASSLVAGYEQYF. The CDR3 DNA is TGTGCCAGCAGCTTAGTTGCCGGCTACGAGCAGTACTTC.

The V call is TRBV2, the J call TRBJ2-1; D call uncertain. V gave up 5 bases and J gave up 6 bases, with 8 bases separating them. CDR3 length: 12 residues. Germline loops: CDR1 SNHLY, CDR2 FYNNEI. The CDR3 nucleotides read TGTGCCAGCAGTACCAGGCCCAATGAGCAGTTCTTC. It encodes CASSTRPNEQFF.

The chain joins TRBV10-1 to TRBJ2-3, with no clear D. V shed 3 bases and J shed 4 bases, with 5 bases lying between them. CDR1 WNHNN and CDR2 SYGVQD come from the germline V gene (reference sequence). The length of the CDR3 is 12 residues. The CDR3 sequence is CASSDGADTQYF. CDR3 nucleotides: TGCGCCAGCAGTGATGGGGCAGATACGCAGTATTTT.

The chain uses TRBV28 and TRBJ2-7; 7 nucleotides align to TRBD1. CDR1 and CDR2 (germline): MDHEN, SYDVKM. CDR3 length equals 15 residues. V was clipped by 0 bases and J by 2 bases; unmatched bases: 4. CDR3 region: CASSLWAGGTYEQYF. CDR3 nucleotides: TGTGCCAGCAGTTTATGGGCAGGGGGTACCTACGAGCAGTACTTC. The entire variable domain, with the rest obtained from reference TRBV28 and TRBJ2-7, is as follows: DVKVTQSSRYLVKRTGEKVFLECVQDMDHENMFWYRQDPGLGLRLIYFSYDVKMKEKGDIPEGYSVSREKKERFSLILESASTNQTSMYLCASSLWAGGTYEQYFGPGTRLTVT.

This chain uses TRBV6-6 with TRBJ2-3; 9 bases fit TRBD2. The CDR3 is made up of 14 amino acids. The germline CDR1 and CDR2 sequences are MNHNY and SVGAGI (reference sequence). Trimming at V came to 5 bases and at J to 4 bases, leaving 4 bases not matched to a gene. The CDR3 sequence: CASSPRLAADTQYF. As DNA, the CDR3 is TGTGCCAGCAGTCCACGACTAGCGGCAGATACGCAGTATTTT.

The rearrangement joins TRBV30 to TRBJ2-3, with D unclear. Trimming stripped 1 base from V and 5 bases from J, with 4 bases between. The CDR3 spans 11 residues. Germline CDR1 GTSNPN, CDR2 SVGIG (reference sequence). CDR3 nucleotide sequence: TGTGCCTGGAGTGCGGGAGATACGCAGTATTTT. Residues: CAWSAGDTQYF.